This T cell receptor beta chain originates from a study of blood T cell repertoires in COVID-19. Whole-study context: Acute and convalescent COVID-19 samples came from the United States, Italy and Spain. In each case, the material was cDNA or gDNA derived from T cells, B-cell-depleted T cells, or PBMCs.

As handled by the study authors: Nucleated cell counts were estimated from reference gene primer amplification. Some clones are missing from TCRdb's copy, which holds only in-frame ones; the method was immunoSEQ multiplex PCR. V, J and clone size are taken as reported in that table, and D and trimming were inferred from the DNA itself. The sample has some 200,000 clones, approximately 89% seen once. The V segment lost 0 bases and the J segment 7 bases; nucleotides outside the gene matches: 10. CDR3 size: 16 residues. Germline loops: CDR1 MGHRA, CDR2 YSYEKL. What was sequenced was peripheral blood. J is TRBJ1-2 and V is TRBV4-1; 8 bases are shared with TRBD1. The sequence was collected from a woman between 40 and 55 years old with acute or convalescent COVID-19. The CDR3: CASSQEGGRGRGGYTF. Here the CDR3 DNA reads TGCGCCAGCAGCCAAGAGGGGGGCAGGGGGCGAGGTGGCTACACCTTC.